This is a list of T cell receptor beta chains from one sample in a study of ipilimumab plus nivolumab after autologous stem cell transplantation. Assay used: immunoSEQ multiplex PCR; TCRdb lists only in-frame clones, some missing. The repertoire holds 15,000 to 20,000 clones, with about three quarters as singletons. Sequences were derived from PBMCs, sampled in a trial of ipilimumab plus nivolumab as post-transplant consolidation. The receptors come from a male donor with diffuse large B-cell lymphoma. Both conserved end residues are part of each CDR3. Each record gives: CDR3 protein, V gene, J gene.

CDR3 protein: CASTPDKLYQPQHF; V gene: TRBV10-2; J gene: TRBJ1-5
CDR3 protein: CASTWDFNSPLHF; V gene: TRBV4-1; J gene: TRBJ1-6
CDR3 protein: CASSRLAGGTDTQYF; V gene: TRBV14; J gene: TRBJ2-3
CDR3 protein: CASSFGGLLMEQYF; V gene: TRBV7-9; J gene: TRBJ2-7
CDR3 protein: CASRAGLGYGYTF; V gene: TRBV7-2; J gene: TRBJ1-2
CDR3 protein: CASSVSGTVAYNEQFF; V gene: TRBV9; J gene: TRBJ2-1
CDR3 protein: CASSLSRSYEQYF; V gene: TRBV7-9; J gene: TRBJ2-7
CDR3 protein: CAWSVYTGTGGGETQYF; V gene: TRBV30; J gene: TRBJ2-5
CDR3 protein: CASSQDWTTNEKLFF; V gene: TRBV4-1; J gene: TRBJ1-4
CDR3 protein: CASSEGWRAEQYF; V gene: TRBV6-1; J gene: TRBJ2-7
CDR3 protein: CASSPQGLAGGAGELFF; V gene: TRBV27; J gene: TRBJ2-2
CDR3 protein: CASSIHRGQETQYF; V gene: TRBV11-3; J gene: TRBJ2-5
CDR3 protein: CASSPIVGGGNQPQHF; V gene: TRBV28; J gene: TRBJ1-5
CDR3 protein: CASSEGLAGLQETQYF; V gene: TRBV2; J gene: TRBJ2-5
CDR3 protein: CASSQGGVRDGYTF; V gene: TRBV4-1; J gene: TRBJ1-2
CDR3 protein: CASSLRRDRATEAFF; V gene: TRBV7-8; J gene: TRBJ1-1
CDR3 protein: CASSLRRTSGGQETQYF; V gene: TRBV5-1; J gene: TRBJ2-5
CDR3 protein: CAISEPGLAGRNEQFF; V gene: TRBV10-3; J gene: TRBJ2-1
CDR3 protein: CASSHGQGTQGYTF; V gene: TRBV14; J gene: TRBJ1-2
CDR3 protein: CASSLPPGGRTGELFF; V gene: TRBV7-3; J gene: TRBJ2-2
CDR3 protein: CASRDTLRTDTQYF; V gene: TRBV2; J gene: TRBJ2-3
CDR3 protein: CASSISVRDEQYF; V gene: TRBV27; J gene: TRBJ2-7
CDR3 protein: CASSRVGDQSTDTQYF; V gene: TRBV4-2; J gene: TRBJ2-3
CDR3 protein: CASSQDGTSSYNEQFF; V gene: TRBV4-2; J gene: TRBJ2-1
CDR3 protein: CASSLTGNTEAFF; V gene: TRBV5-4; J gene: TRBJ1-1
CDR3 protein: CAWSWARNTEAFF; V gene: TRBV30; J gene: TRBJ1-1
CDR3 protein: CASRYNGGTSNTEAFF; V gene: TRBV5-1; J gene: TRBJ1-1
CDR3 protein: CASSQGVGTVYEQYF; V gene: TRBV4-1; J gene: -
CDR3 protein: CASRADGRGEAFF; V gene: TRBV25-1; J gene: TRBJ1-1
CDR3 protein: CASSLLGLSGTEAFF; V gene: TRBV11-2; J gene: TRBJ1-1
CDR3 protein: CASSVRQASTDTQYF; V gene: TRBV9; J gene: TRBJ2-3
CDR3 protein: CASSGTRNTEAFF; V gene: TRBV18; J gene: TRBJ1-1
CDR3 protein: CASSLGGGTSGNTIYF; V gene: TRBV11-2; J gene: TRBJ1-3
CDR3 protein: CAIGYGDEQYF; V gene: TRBV10-3; J gene: TRBJ2-7
CDR3 protein: CASSLGGILYEQYF; V gene: TRBV5-4; J gene: TRBJ2-7
CDR3 protein: CASSATGVVTEAFF; V gene: TRBV9; J gene: TRBJ1-1
CDR3 protein: CASTSGEVGGGTQYF; V gene: TRBV19; J gene: TRBJ2-3
CDR3 protein: CAWSVNSQETQYF; V gene: TRBV30; J gene: TRBJ2-5
CDR3 protein: CASSLVGGAGETQYF; V gene: TRBV7-9; J gene: TRBJ2-5
CDR3 protein: CASSSPHRSGNTIYF; V gene: TRBV6-5; J gene: TRBJ1-3